This TCR beta chain was recovered during a study of long-term antiretroviral therapy in people with HIV. It was version v3.0 of the immunoSEQ assay that was run at survey level. TCRdb's table, derived via immunoSEQ multiplex PCR, lists solely in-frame clones and lacks some. This table holds under 20,000 clones, under 85% found once. With respect to this clone: As yet, its antigen is unknown.

This CDR3 is 15 amino acids long. V dropped 1 base and J dropped 2; count of bases not matched to a gene: 5. Germline assignment: CDR1 GTSNPN and CDR2 SVGIG (reference sequence). General study results and limits: Once patients were on ART, diversity went higher but still fell short of transplant donor controls.

The chain uses TRBV30 and TRBJ1-5, with 7 positions matching TRBD1. Sequences were derived from unsorted PBMCs, sampled 0.3 years after starting antiretroviral therapy. This TCR was recovered from a woman in her fifties or sixties with HIV. Here the CDR3 reads CAWSEGGWGNQPQHF. DNA of the CDR3: TGTGCCTGGAGTGAAGGGGGCTGGGGCAATCAGCCCCAGCATTTT.